The 32 T cell receptor beta chains given below trace back to one sample, sequenced in a study of T-cell reconstitution after alpha-beta-depleted transplantation in children. Unique molecular identifiers were incorporated during preparation of the TCRbeta library. TCRdb re-derived calls from the PCR reads in MiXCR, one entry per CDR3 protein. The sample includes about 540,000 distinct CDR3 sequences, about a sixth of them seen just once. This specimen consisted of PBMCs from the stem cell graft donor, obtained from the stem cell graft. The source is a human donor who donated a stem cell graft to a child with acute lymphoblastic leukemia.

This clonotype has at least ten counts. The V and J genes are TRBV20-1 and TRBJ2-1; D gene unclear. The CDR3 is 15 residues long. V gave up 1 base and J gave up 4 bases, with 14 bases separating them. The germline CDR1 and CDR2 sequences are DFQATT and SNEGSKA (reference sequence). As DNA, the CDR3 is TGCAGTGCTAGAGTCCCTCCGGGCGAATACAATGAGCAGTTCTTC. Protein sequence: CSARVPPGEYNEQFF.

This clonotype showed up just a few times. V gene TRBV20-1 combines with J gene TRBJ2-3, with D maybe TRBD2 (6 bases). CDR3 length equals 14 residues. Trimming took off 8 bases at V and 0 bases at J, with 15 bases between the two ends. In germline, CDR1 is DFQATT, CDR2 SNEGSKA (reference sequence). As DNA, the CDR3 is TGCAGTCCTCGCCCCGGGACTAGCACAGATACGCAGTATTTT. It encodes CSPRPGTSTDTQYF.

J is TRBJ2-1 and V is TRBV5-1; D gene uncertain. The CDR3 has 15 amino acids. Trimming shortened V by 1 base and J by 0 bases, and 8 bases separated the two germline ends. From germline, CDR1 is SGHRS and CDR2 YFSETQ. The CDR3 sequence: CASSLTLGSYNEQFF. The DNA of the CDR3 is TGCGCCAGCAGCTTGACCTTGGGCTCCTACAATGAGCAGTTCTTC.

In its sample, this clonotype was seen a few times. The chain has TRBV7-8 and TRBJ1-4, with D maybe TRBD1 (6 bases). This CDR3 spans 15 amino acids. Trimming shortened V by 4 bases and J by 8 bases, and 17 bases separated the two germline ends. Germline-derived CDR1 and CDR2 are SGHVS and FQNEAQ. The DNA of the CDR3 is TGTGCCAGCAGCTCCCTGGGGGGGGCGAACGAAAAACTGTTTTTT. Translation gives CASSSLGGANEKLFF.

Only a few counts were recorded for this clonotype. The V and J genes are TRBV20-1 and TRBJ2-1; TRBD2 aligns across 9 bases. V shed 1 base, J shed 7 bases, and the junction held 11 bases outside the gene matches. Per germline, CDR1 DFQATT and CDR2 SNEGSKA (reference sequence). CDR3 size: 16 residues. The CDR3 DNA follows: TGCAGTGCTAGAGCCCTCCTAGCGGGACTTCTTAATGAGCAGTTCTTC. Protein: CSARALLAGLLNEQFF.

Only a few counts were recorded for this clonotype. V is TRBV5-1 and J is TRBJ2-3, with D unresolved. The V gene's germline CDR1 is SGHRS and CDR2 YFSETQ. V gave up 0 bases and J gave up 1 base, with 12 bases separating them. This CDR3 has 16 amino acids. The CDR3 is CASSLDSSRGTDTQYF. The CDR3 nucleotides are TGCGCCAGCAGCTTGGACTCCTCCCGTGGCACAGATACGCAGTATTTT.

The chain employs TRBV5-6 and TRBJ2-2; no reliable D call. This CDR3 spans 13 amino acids. Between the trimmed V and J ends, which lost 3 bases and 5 bases, there was a span of 8 bases. Germline lookup yields CDR1 SGHDT and CDR2 YYEEEE. The CDR3 loop is CASSSTLTGELFF. The DNA for the CDR3 is TGTGCCAGCAGCTCGACCCTGACCGGGGAGCTGTTTTTT.

This clonotype was seen a handful of times. CDR3 loop: CSARDSYSYEQYF. The CDR3 DNA reads as TGCAGTGCGAGGGACAGCTACTCCTACGAGCAGTACTTC. The chain links TRBV20-1 to TRBJ2-7, with TRBD1 identical over 7 bases. Trimming at V came to 6 bases and at J to 0 bases, leaving 5 bases not matched to a gene. Looked up from germline, CDR1 is DFQATT and CDR2 is SNEGSKA (reference sequence). The CDR3 has 13 residues.

In this sample, this clonotype turned up a few times. The chain couples TRBV20-1 to TRBJ2-1; weak D call: TRBD1 (5 bases). The germline V and J ends were trimmed by 7 bases and 6 bases, with 16 bases remaining between them. Per germline, CDR1 DFQATT and CDR2 SNEGSKA (reference sequence). This CDR3 is 13 amino acids long. The CDR3 loop is CSVVREVSNEQFF. The CDR3 DNA is TGCAGTGTGGTCAGGGAAGTCAGCAATGAGCAGTTCTTC.

In this sample, this clonotype turned up a few times. The chain has TRBV5-1 and TRBJ2-4, with a weak D call TRBD2 (5 bases). The germline gives CDR1 SGHRS, CDR2 YFSETQ. CDR3 size: 17 residues. Trimming took 0 bases from V and 0 from J, leaving 13 bases between them. CDR3 amino acids: CASSLAVSALAKNIQYF. CDR3 nucleotides: TGCGCCAGCAGCTTGGCCGTTAGCGCCTTAGCCAAAAACATTCAGTACTTC.

This chain uses TRBV7-2 with TRBJ2-1; a possible D gene is TRBD2 (5 bases). The CDR3 is 15 residues long. With 3 bases removed from V and 5 bases from J, the gap between germline ends came to 14 bases. CDR1 and CDR2 from the germline V gene are SGHTA and FQGNSA. The CDR3 sequence is CASSFILATNNEQFF. The DNA for the CDR3 is TGTGCCAGCAGCTTTATTCTAGCTACTAACAATGAGCAGTTCTTC.

This clonotype was observed many times. CDR3 DNA: TGTGCCAGCTCCTGGGGAGACCGTCCAACGCAGTATTTT. Its protein is CASSWGDRPTQYF. V usage is TRBV12-3 or TRBV12-4 and J usage is TRBJ2-3; TRBD2 is a possible D gene (5 bases). V was trimmed by 8 bases and J by 9 bases, leaving 18 bases between them. This CDR3 has 13 amino acids.

This clonotype came up a few times. This chain uses TRBV5-1 with TRBJ2-1; D is possibly TRBD1 (6 bases). This CDR3 is built from 14 residues. Looked up from germline, CDR1 is SGHRS and CDR2 is YFSETQ. V was clipped by 0 bases and J by 9 bases, with 13 bases between them. CDR3: CASSLGYRDGEQFF. In DNA form, the CDR3 reads TGCGCCAGCAGCTTGGGTTACAGGGACGGTGAGCAGTTCTTC.

This clonotype was seen a few times. The chain joins TRBV5-1 to TRBJ2-1; D is possibly TRBD1 or TRBD2 (5 bases each). This CDR3 is built from 14 residues. The V gene lost 5 bases and the J gene lost 5 bases, with 14 bases spanning the gap. Germline V gene lookup returns CDR1 SGHRS and CDR2 YFSETQ. For the CDR3, the DNA is TGCGCCAGCAGTCTTGGGACCTCACACAATGAGCAGTTCTTC. Its translation: CASSLGTSHNEQFF.

This clonotype was counted many times. The chain links TRBV5-4 to TRBJ2-3; D tentatively fits TRBD1 or TRBD2 (5 bases each). Germline lookup yields CDR1 SGHNT and CDR2 YYREEE (reference sequence). V lost 1 base to trimming and J lost 2 bases, with 8 bases between them. The CDR3 runs 14 residues. This CDR3 is CASSLRGYTDTQYF. DNA for the CDR3: TGTGCCAGCAGCTTGCGGGGCTACACAGATACGCAGTATTTT.

This clonotype was detected only once. The chain combines TRBV5-6 with TRBJ1-1, with TRBD1 as a possible D gene (5 bases). From germline, CDR1 is SGHDT and CDR2 YYEEEE. The CDR3 runs to 15 residues. V gave up 4 bases and J gave up 0 bases, with 13 bases separating them. The CDR3: CASSPARGVNTEAFF. The CDR3 nucleotides read TGTGCCAGCAGCCCCGCCCGGGGGGTGAACACTGAAGCTTTCTTT.

This clonotype has more than one count but fewer than ten. V and J are TRBV7-9 and TRBJ2-1; the D is unclear. The CDR3 has 13 amino acids. V lost 6 bases and J lost 6, with 12 bases in between. Germline CDR1 SEHNR, CDR2 FQNEAQ (reference sequence). The CDR3 DNA sequence: TGTGCCAGCAGGTACGGTGGGCGCAATGAGCAGTTCTTC. Translation: CASRYGGRNEQFF.

CDR3 nucleotide sequence: TGCGCCAGCAGCCAAAGCGAGGACAGACCCCCTAAGGGCTACACCTTC. Protein product: CASSQSEDRPPKGYTF. This chain connects TRBV4-1 to TRBJ1-2, with D possibly TRBD1 on 6 matching bases. CDR1 and CDR2 (germline): MGHRA, YSYEKL. There are 16 residues in the CDR3. V was clipped by 2 bases and J by 8 bases, with 21 bases between them.

The chain employs TRBV5-5 and TRBJ1-2, with TRBD1 matching 8 bases. The trim removed 6 bases at V and 2 bases at J, leaving 12 bases unmatched. CDR1 is SGHKS, CDR2 YYEKEE, per germline (reference sequence). The CDR3 has 16 amino acids. CDR3: CASTLSPDRVNYGYTF. DNA of the CDR3: TGTGCCAGCACCCTGAGTCCGGACAGGGTCAACTATGGCTACACCTTC.

This clonotype was recorded a few times. V gene TRBV20-1 combines with J gene TRBJ2-7; the D gene is possibly TRBD2 (6 bases). The V end was cut by 2 bases, the J end by 2 bases, with 16 bases between. This CDR3 spans 15 amino acids. CDR1 is DFQATT and CDR2 is SNEGSKA in the germline V gene (reference sequence). The CDR3 region has the DNA TGCAGTGCTAGACTACCGGGACTCAGCCCCTACGAGCAGTACTTC. Its translation is CSARLPGLSPYEQYF.

The V call is TRBV10-3, the J call TRBJ2-7; D may be TRBD1 (6 bases). V dropped 3 bases and J dropped 5 bases, with 8 bases sitting between them. Germline V gives CDR1 ENHRY, CDR2 SYGVKD. The CDR3 covers 12 residues. CDR3 in DNA: TGTGCCATCAGTGATAGGGGGAACGAGCAGTACTTC. It is translated as CAISDRGNEQYF.

The chain has TRBV2 and TRBJ2-1; 8 bases agree with TRBD2. The V segment lost 4 bases and the J segment 9 bases; nucleotides outside the gene matches: 14. This CDR3 is 16 amino acids long. The germline CDR1 and CDR2 sequences are SNHLY and FYNNEI. The CDR3 bases are TGTGCCAGCAGTGTATCTTTCGGGAGGGCCGGTAGTGAGCAGTTCTTC. It codes for CASSVSFGRAGSEQFF.

This clonotype came up a few times. The CDR3, as DNA: TGCAGTGCTCCCACAGGGGCTGGAAACACCATATATTTT. This gives the protein CSAPTGAGNTIYF. The genes are TRBV20-1 and TRBJ1-3, with 7 bases matching TRBD1. The J segment lost 2 bases and the V segment lost 5 bases, leaving 3 bases of the junction unmatched. The CDR3 sequence is 13 residues long. Per the germline V gene, CDR1 is DFQATT and CDR2 is SNEGSKA (reference sequence).

J is TRBJ2-1 and V is TRBV6-1; the match to TRBD2 covers 7 bases. Trimming at V came to 4 bases and at J to 7 bases, leaving 10 bases not matched to a gene. Looked up from germline, CDR1 is MNHNS and CDR2 is SASEGT. CDR3 length: 15 amino acids. CDR3 coding DNA: TGTGCCAGCAGTGCCGGACTAGAAGTAAGAAATGAGCAGTTCTTC. Its protein is CASSAGLEVRNEQFF.

The chain couples TRBV11-1 to TRBJ1-4; 9 positions match TRBD1. Unmatched junction bases numbered 9, after V lost 2 bases and J lost 8 bases. Germline V gene sequence: CDR1 SGHAT, CDR2 FQDESV (reference sequence). The CDR3 contains 16 residues. The CDR3 DNA follows: TGTGCCAGCAGCTTAAGTTCCGGGACAGGGATGGAAAAACTGTTTTTT. This encodes CASSLSSGTGMEKLFF. Supplemented by reference TRBV11-1 and TRBJ1-4, the full variable domain reads EAEVAQSPRYKITEKSQAVAFWCDPISGHATLYWYRQILGQGPELLVQFQDESVVDDSQLPKDRFSAERLKGVDSTLKIQPAELGDSAMYLCASSLSSGTGMEKLFFGSGTQLSVL.

The chain employs TRBV7-6 and TRBJ2-1; 8 positions match TRBD1. The germline V gene has CDR1 SGHVS and CDR2 FNYEAQ. The CDR3 contains 11 residues. Trimming at V came to 4 bases and at J to 15 bases, leaving 5 bases not matched to a gene. The chain's CDR3 is CASSSGQGLFF. Here the CDR3 DNA reads TGTGCCAGCAGCTCTGGACAGGGCTTGTTCTTC.

The V gene is TRBV29-1, the J gene TRBJ2-4, with D possibly TRBD1 on 6 matching bases. Trimming shortened V by 6 bases and J by 0 bases, and 12 bases separated the two germline ends. The CDR3 consists of 14 residues. Germline CDR1 and CDR2: SQVTM and ANQGSEA. The CDR3 DNA sequence: TGCAGCGTCTCAGGGGTAGGAGCCAAAAACATTCAGTACTTC. Residues: CSVSGVGAKNIQYF.

Notes on this clonotype: Being one base from a much bigger clone, this may be a read error. The J gene is TRBJ2-5, the V gene TRBV4-2; D is unclear. Germline CDR1 LGHNA, CDR2 YNFKEQ. This CDR3 is built from 13 residues. V lost 1 base and J 5 bases, leaving 8 bases between the germline ends. Here the CDR3 DNA reads TGTGCCAGCAGCCAAGTAGAAGACGAGACCCAGTACTTC. Translation: CASSQVEDETQYF.

The J gene is TRBJ2-1, the V gene TRBV9; tentatively, D is TRBD1 or TRBD2 (6 bases each). CDR3 length: 13 residues. V was trimmed by 3 bases and J by 9 bases, leaving 13 bases between them. Germline V lookup: CDR1 SGDLS, CDR2 YYNGEE. The CDR3 here is CASSARGGTEQFF. CDR3 nucleotide sequence: TGTGCCAGCAGCGCCCGAGGGGGGACTGAGCAGTTCTTC.

The rearrangement links TRBV29-1 to TRBJ1-2; D call uncertain. The V end was cut by 6 bases, the J end by 4 bases, with 15 bases between. The CDR3 loop spans 13 amino acids. The V gene's germline CDR1 is SQVTM and CDR2 ANQGSEA. The CDR3 sequence: CSVVVQDSYGYTF. The CDR3 DNA follows: TGCAGCGTGGTGGTGCAGGATAGCTATGGCTACACCTTC.

This clonotype was observed a handful of times. The gene calls are TRBV12-5 and TRBJ1-1; 8 positions agree with TRBD1. The length of the CDR3 is 15 residues. Germline CDR1 and CDR2: LGHNT and FRNRAP. Unmatched junction bases numbered 8, after V lost 0 bases and J lost 8 bases. The CDR3 nucleotides are TGTGCTAGTGGTTTGGTAGAGGGACAGGTACTAGAAGCTTTCTTT. It encodes CASGLVEGQVLEAFF. Drawing the rest from reference TRBV12-5 and TRBJ1-1, the complete variable domain is DARVTQTPRHKVTEMGQEVTMRCQPILGHNTVFWYRQTMMQGLELLAYFRNRAPLDDSGMPKDRFSAEMPDATLATLKIQPSEPRDSAVYFCASGLVEGQVLEAFFGQGTRLTVV.

The rearrangement joins TRBV3-1 to TRBJ1-3; TRBD1 is a possible D gene (6 bases). Germline V gene lookup returns CDR1 LGHDT and CDR2 YNNKEL (reference sequence). The CDR3 sequence is 17 residues long. V lost 0 bases and J 0 bases, leaving 12 bases between the germline ends. CDR3 nucleotide sequence: TGTGCCAGCAGCCAAGATCTCGACAGGACCTCTGGAAACACCATATATTTT. This sequence encodes CASSQDLDRTSGNTIYF.